This T cell receptor (beta chain) was found in a study of immune characterization of retroperitoneal liposarcoma. This clonotype was detected a few times. In germline, CDR1 is WNHNN, CDR2 SYGVQD (reference sequence). The CDR3 has 15 amino acids. Each CDR3 protein gets one entry after TCRdb re-called the PCR reads with MiXCR. This sample carries roughly 2,000 distinct CDR3 sequences, over 40% of them seen once, and the ten largest clones take approximately 19%. Input material: tumor tissue. This TCR was sampled from a male donor with retroperitoneal liposarcoma. This chain links TRBV10-1 with TRBJ2-1; D remains ambiguous. The DNA end is a closer match to TRBJ2-7, so the J assignment may be wrong. CDR3: CASSESAASSYEQYF. The CDR3 DNA sequence: TGCGCCAGCAGTGAGTCGGCCGCAAGCTCCTACGAGCAGTACTTC.